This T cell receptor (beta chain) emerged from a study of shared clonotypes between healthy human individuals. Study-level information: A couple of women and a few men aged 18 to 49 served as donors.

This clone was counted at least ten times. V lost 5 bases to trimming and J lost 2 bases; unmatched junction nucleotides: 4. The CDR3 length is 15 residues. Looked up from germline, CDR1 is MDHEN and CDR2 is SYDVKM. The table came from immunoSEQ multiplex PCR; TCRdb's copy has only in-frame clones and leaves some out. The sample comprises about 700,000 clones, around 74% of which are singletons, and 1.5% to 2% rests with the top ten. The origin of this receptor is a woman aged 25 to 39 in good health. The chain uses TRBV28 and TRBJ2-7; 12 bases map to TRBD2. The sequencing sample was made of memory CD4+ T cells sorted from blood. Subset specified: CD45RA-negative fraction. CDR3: CASSNPSGRAYEQYF. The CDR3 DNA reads TGTGCCAGCAGTAACCCTAGCGGGAGGGCCTACGAGCAGTACTTC. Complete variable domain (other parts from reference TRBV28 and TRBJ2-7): DVKVTQSSRYLVKRTGEKVFLECVQDMDHENMFWYRQDPGLGLRLIYFSYDVKMKEKGDIPEGYSVSREKKERFSLILESASTNQTSMYLCASSNPSGRAYEQYFGPGTRLTVT.